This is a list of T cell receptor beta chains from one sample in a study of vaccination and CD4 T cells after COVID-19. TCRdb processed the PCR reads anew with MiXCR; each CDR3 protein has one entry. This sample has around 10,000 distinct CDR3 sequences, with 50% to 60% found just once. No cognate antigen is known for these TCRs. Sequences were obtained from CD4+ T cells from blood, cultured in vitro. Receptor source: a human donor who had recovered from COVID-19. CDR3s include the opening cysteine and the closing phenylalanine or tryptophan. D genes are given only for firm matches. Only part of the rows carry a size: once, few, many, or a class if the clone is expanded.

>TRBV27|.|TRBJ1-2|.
TGTGCCAGCAGACGCGGTGAGCAGATTAACTATGGCTACACCTTC
CASRRGEQINYGYTF
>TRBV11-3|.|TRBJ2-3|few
TGTGCCAGCAGCTTAGATGGTACTTATACGCAGTATTTT
CASSLDGTYTQYF
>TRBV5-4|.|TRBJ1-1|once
TGTGCCAGCAGCTTAGGGGCAGGGTTAGACACTGAAGCTTTCTTT
CASSLGAGLDTEAFF
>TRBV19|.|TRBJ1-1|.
TGTGCCAGTACACAGGGCCTCGTCAGTAACACTGAAGCTTTCTTT
CASTQGLVSNTEAFF
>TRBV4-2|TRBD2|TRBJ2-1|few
TGTGCCAGCAGCCAAAGCGGGGGGAAGTACAATGAGCAGTTCTTC
CASSQSGGKYNEQFF
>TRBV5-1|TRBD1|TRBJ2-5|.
TGCGCCAGCAGCCCAGGGGGCTCGGGGGAGACCCAGTACTTC
CASSPGGSGETQYF
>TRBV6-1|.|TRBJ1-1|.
TGTGCCAGCAGCCACGGTGACAGGGAAGCTTTCTTT
CASSHGDREAFF
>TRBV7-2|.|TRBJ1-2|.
TGTGCCAGCAGCGTGCAGCACGGGATCCAGGGCACTAACTATGGCTACACCTTC
CASSVQHGIQGTNYGYTF
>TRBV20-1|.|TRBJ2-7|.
TGCAGTGCTCCCCGTCGCTCGGGCCGGGAGCAGTACTTC
CSAPRRSGREQYF
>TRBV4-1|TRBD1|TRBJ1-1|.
TGCGCCAGCAGCCGTCGGGCCGAGGGGGCGAACACTGAAGCTTTCTTT
CASSRRAEGANTEAFF
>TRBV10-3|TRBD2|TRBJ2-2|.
TGTGCCATCAGCGGCAGGGAGGGCGGGGAGCTGTTTTTT
CAISGREGGELFF
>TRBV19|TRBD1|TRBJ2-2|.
TGTGCCAGTAGCTCAGCTCCAGGGACAGCCCCGGGGGAGCTGTTTTTT
CASSSAPGTAPGELFF
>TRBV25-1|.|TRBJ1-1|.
TGTGCCAGCAGTGAACTGGGGGGAGCGGCGACTGAAGCTTTCTTT
CASSELGGAATEAFF
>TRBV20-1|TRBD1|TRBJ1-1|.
TGCAGTGCTGGGGTAGACAGGGGAGGAACTGAAGCTTTCTTT
CSAGVDRGGTEAFF
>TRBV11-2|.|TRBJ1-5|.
TGTGCCAGCAGCTTGGACGGCGGAACGAATCAGCCCCAGCATTTT
CASSLDGGTNQPQHF
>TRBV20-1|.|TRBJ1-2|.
TGCAGTGCTAGAGATACGGGGATCTATGGCTACACCTTC
CSARDTGIYGYTF
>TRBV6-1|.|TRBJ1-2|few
TGTGCCAGCAGTAGCGCACCGGGAGAAGGGGGCTACACCTTC
CASSSAPGEGGYTF
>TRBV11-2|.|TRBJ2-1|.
TGTGCCAGCAGCTTCAAGGGGAATGAGCAGTTCTTC
CASSFKGNEQFF
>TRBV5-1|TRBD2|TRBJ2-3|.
TGCGCCAGCAGCTTGGAGCGGGGGGGCGGCACAGATACGCAGTATTTT
CASSLERGGGTDTQYF
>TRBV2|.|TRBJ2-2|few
TGTGCCAGCGGCGGGGACACCGGGGAGCTGTTTTTT
CASGGDTGELFF
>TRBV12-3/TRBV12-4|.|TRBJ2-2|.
TGTGCCAGCAGTGGCGACGGCGGGGAGCTGTTTTTT
CASSGDGGELFF
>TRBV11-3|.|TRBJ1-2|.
TGTGCCAGCAGCTTAGATCGCCAGGCTAACTATGGCTACACCTTC
CASSLDRQANYGYTF
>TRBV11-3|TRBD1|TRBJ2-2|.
TGTGCCAGCAGCGGACAGGGCCACACCGGGGAGCTGTTTTTT
CASSGQGHTGELFF
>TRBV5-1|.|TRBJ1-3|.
TGCGCCAGCAGCGTGGATTCTGGAAACACCATATATTTT
CASSVDSGNTIYF
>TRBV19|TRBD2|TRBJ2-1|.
TGTGCCAGTAGTACGGGACTAGCGGGGATGACGAACTACAATGAGCAGTTCTTC
CASSTGLAGMTNYNEQFF
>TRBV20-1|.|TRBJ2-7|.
TGCAGTGCTAGGGGGGCCACCTACGAGCAGTACTTC
CSARGATYEQYF
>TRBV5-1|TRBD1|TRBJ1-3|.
TGCGCCAGCAGCCTGGACAGGGTTGGAAACACCATATATTTT
CASSLDRVGNTIYF
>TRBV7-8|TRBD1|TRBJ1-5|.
TGTGCCAGCAGCCAAGACTTTATCTACAGGGGACGAGACAATCAGCCCCAGCATTTT
CASSQDFIYRGRDNQPQHF
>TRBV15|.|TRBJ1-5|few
TGTGCCACCAGCAGGGAGCCGACAGGCAATCAGCCCCAGCATTTT
CATSREPTGNQPQHF
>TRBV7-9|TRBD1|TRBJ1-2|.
TGTGCCACCACTAACTACAGGGGGGACTATGGCTACACCTTC
CATTNYRGDYGYTF
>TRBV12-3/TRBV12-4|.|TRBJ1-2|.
TGTGCCAGCAGTCCTTTCTCCGACGTTGATAACTATGGCTACACCTTC
CASSPFSDVDNYGYTF